This record looks at one T cell receptor (beta chain) sequence and its context. This entry is derived from a study of blood T cell repertoires in COVID-19. About the study: Researchers got acute and convalescent COVID-19 samples from the United States, Italy and Spain.

Original processing methods: The assay estimated nucleated cells by amplifying reference gene primers. TCRdb's copy holds only in-frame clones and misses some; the assay was immunoSEQ multiplex PCR. V and J calls plus clone size are reproduced from that table; the DNA served to infer D and trimming. The sample shows some 150,000 clones, 85% to 90% of them seen only once. Per germline, CDR1 LGHDT and CDR2 YNNKEL (reference sequence). The V end lost 6 bases, the J end lost 4 bases, and 12 bases lay between the germline ends. There are 13 residues in the CDR3. Sequencing was carried out using peripheral blood. The clonotype originates from a woman between 40 and 55 years old with acute or convalescent COVID-19. J is TRBJ1-2 and V is TRBV3-1 (or the pseudogene TRBV3-2), with a possible D match to TRBD1 (6 bases). In DNA form, the CDR3 reads TGTGCCAGCAGTGAGGGGGGGAGCTATGGCTACACCTTC. Translating gives CASSEGGSYGYTF.